The source of this TCR beta chain is a study of vaccination and CD4 T cells after COVID-19. The germline CDR1 and CDR2 sequences are LNHDA and SQIVND (reference sequence). With 2 bases removed from V and 8 bases from J, the gap between germline ends came to 16 bases. The CDR3 is made up of 15 amino acids. Regarding this clonotype: Its target is not known.

Sequenced with the Oncomine TCR Beta short-read assay was DNA taken from cultured CD4+ T cells. TCRdb independently ran MiXCR on the PCR reads; one entry per CDR3 protein. The sample yields under 20,000 distinct CDR3 sequences, about 57% seen once. Described treatment: approximately 10-day PBMC culture with coronavirus spike peptide pools or control peptides (ViraFEST assay). Fresh replacement IL-2 medium substituted for half the medium on days 3 and 7. Study findings and constraints: The median proportion of reactive clones detected only post-vaccination in convalescent patients was over 65%. In convalescent patients, 304 of 307 vaccine-specific clones were mono-reactive for SARS-CoV-2 spike.

The source of this sequence is a human donor who had recovered from COVID-19. Sequencing input: CD4+ T cells from blood, cultured in vitro. V and J are TRBV19 and TRBJ2-1, with D possibly being TRBD2 (6 bases). CDR3 sequence (DNA): TGTGCCAGTAGTATAACAGCGGGCCCAAGGTATGAGCAGTTCTTC. The encoded protein is CASSITAGPRYEQFF.